Below are 18 T cell receptor beta chains sequenced from a single sample in a study of blood T cells in healthy people across ages. Combining a sample-barcoded 5' primer with a J-beta primer mix, a second PCR ran for about 6 to 12 cycles. TCRdb re-called the 5' RACE reads through MiXCR, storing one row per CDR3 protein. The sample lists around 800,000 distinct CDR3 sequences, around 45% seen once, with 18% in the top ten. The sequenced sample was blood. These receptor sequences come from an elderly man in good health.

A few counts support this clonotype. The chain couples TRBV5-8 to TRBJ1-5; TRBD1 matches 8 bases. Trimming at V came to 4 bases and at J to 6 bases, leaving 12 bases not matched to a gene. This CDR3 spans 16 amino acids. Germline lookup yields CDR1 SGHTS and CDR2 YDEGEE. In DNA, the CDR3 is TGTGCCAGCAGCATTATCCGGACAGGGAATTTTCAGCCCCAGCATTTT. It translates to CASSIIRTGNFQPQHF.

CDR3 sequence reads: CATSRPMGTPFYEQYF. CDR3 nucleotide sequence: TGTGCCACCAGCAGACCCATGGGGACCCCCTTCTACGAGCAGTACTTC. The V gene is TRBV15, the J gene TRBJ2-7; D possibly matches TRBD1 or TRBD2 (5 bases each). V gave up 2 bases and J gave up 3 bases, with 17 bases separating them. Germline lookup yields CDR1 LNHNV and CDR2 YYDKDF (reference sequence). This CDR3 region has 16 residues.

The chain joins TRBV4-3 to TRBJ2-7; D call uncertain. Germline V gene lookup returns CDR1 LGHNA and CDR2 YSLEER. This CDR3 comprises 13 residues. V lost 1 base and J 5 bases, leaving 9 bases between the germline ends. CDR3 nucleotides: TGCGCCAGCAGCCAAGGGACGTTGAACGAGCAGTACTTC. Its translation: CASSQGTLNEQYF.

V usage is TRBV7-9 and J usage is TRBJ1-1, with D unclear. Germline-derived CDR1 and CDR2 are SEHNR and FQNEAQ (reference sequence). V lost 1 base, J lost 6 bases, and 6 bases lay in between. The CDR3 sequence is 12 residues long. The CDR3 coding sequence is TGTGCCAGCAGCTTAGGACATTCTGAAGCTTTCTTT. Encoded protein: CASSLGHSEAFF.

This clonotype was seen only once. The germline gene is not matched at one end of the junction; a read error may be the cause. The chain recombines TRBV4-1 with TRBJ2-5, with 10 nucleotides matching TRBD1. The DNA end favors TRBJ2-7, so the J call may be wrong. Germline CDR1 is MGHRA and CDR2 is YSYEKL. This CDR3 spans 15 amino acids. The CDR3 DNA sequence: TGCGCCAGCAACCAAGGGCGGACAGGGGGAAACGAGCAGTACTTC. Its protein product is CASNQGRTGGNEQYF.

The chain joins TRBV10-3 to TRBJ1-4; TRBD1 is a possible D gene (6 bases). Germline V CDR1 and CDR2: ENHRY, SYGVKD. This CDR3 comprises 13 residues. V lost 6 bases and J 7 bases, leaving 12 bases between the germline ends. The chain's CDR3 is CAIRNDRTEKLFF. The CDR3 DNA sequence: TGTGCCATCAGGAACGACAGGACTGAAAAACTGTTTTTT.

The genes are TRBV9 and TRBJ1-6; D remains ambiguous. Trimming cost V 3 bases and J 6 bases, with 13 bases left between them. The CDR3 runs 15 residues. Germline loops: CDR1 SGDLS, CDR2 YYNGEE. CDR3 DNA sequence: TGTGCCAGCAGCGGGACGACCATGGCTAATTCACCCCTCCACTTT. Translated: CASSGTTMANSPLHF.

The chain recombines TRBV9 with TRBJ1-1; 7 bases fit TRBD1. CDR1 is SGDLS and CDR2 is YYNGEE in the germline V gene. J gave up 0 bases and V 7 bases, and 12 bases lay outside the gene matches. This CDR3 region has 16 residues. The CDR3 DNA follows: TGTGCCAGCGATGAAGCACCGGGGACAGTGAACACTGAAGCTTTCTTT. Its protein product is CASDEAPGTVNTEAFF.

This clonotype has more than one count but fewer than ten. The CDR3 coding sequence is TGCAGTGTGCCGGGACAGGGGTTTAACGAGCAGTACTTC. This codes for CSVPGQGFNEQYF. The chain links TRBV20-1 to TRBJ2-7; 10 bases are a match to TRBD1. Germline V gene lookup returns CDR1 DFQATT and CDR2 SNEGSKA (reference sequence). This CDR3 contains 13 residues. The ends lost 7 bases at V and 5 bases at J; junction bases unmatched: 8.

The genes are TRBV7-2 and TRBJ2-5; 11 bases fit TRBD1. The ends lost 10 bases at V and 5 bases at J; junction bases unmatched: 9. CDR1 and CDR2 from the germline V gene are SGHTA and FQGNSA. This CDR3 is 14 amino acids long. For the CDR3, the DNA is TGTGCCACCAAACGGACAGGGGGCAAGGAGACCCAGTACTTC. Protein product: CATKRTGGKETQYF.

The genes are TRBV25-1 and TRBJ1-2, with D tentatively TRBD1 (6 bases). The CDR3 covers 13 residues. Per the germline V gene, CDR1 is MGHDK and CDR2 is SYGVNS. Trimming left V 7 bases short and J 8 bases short, with 17 bases between. In DNA, the CDR3 is TGTGCCAGCACCCTAAAGGGGGGGAGCGGCTACACCTTC. Its translation: CASTLKGGSGYTF.

The genes are TRBV4-2 and TRBJ2-1; tentative D call: TRBD1 (5 bases). Germline-derived CDR1 and CDR2 are LGHNA and YNFKEQ. V lost 0 bases and J lost 13, with 25 bases in between. The CDR3 extends over 17 amino acids. CDR3 nucleotide sequence: TGTGCCAGCAGCCAAGATCGAGAAACAGGAGTACAGAGTGAACAGTTCTTC. This sequence encodes CASSQDRETGVQSEQFF.

CDR3 bases: TGCAGCGTTGAAGGAACAGCGGGAGGCCGAGGAGGTGAGCAGTACTTC. Protein: CSVEGTAGGRGGEQYF. The chain is built from TRBV29-1 and TRBJ2-4; TRBD2 matches at 9 bases. This CDR3 is 16 amino acids long. Unmatched junction bases numbered 17, after V lost 1 base and J lost 13 bases. Germline CDR1 and CDR2: SQVTM and ANQGSEA.

Turning to this clonotype: One junction end disagrees with the germline gene, perhaps due to a read error. The V gene is TRBV24-1, the J gene TRBJ2-1, with D perhaps given as TRBD1 or TRBD2 (7 bases each). This CDR3 is 16 amino acids long. Germline values: CDR1 KGHDR, CDR2 SFDVKD. CDR3 sequence reads: CATSDTTGRGLSERFF. The CDR3 DNA sequence: TGTGCCACCAGTGATACCACTGGGAGGGGGCTTAGTGAGCGGTTCTTC.

The chain recombines TRBV12-5 with TRBJ2-3; D gene uncertain. This CDR3 has 14 residues. Deletions cut 1 base from V and 3 bases from J, with 8 bases between. Germline CDR1 is LGHNT and CDR2 is FRNRAP. The CDR3 region has the DNA TGTGCTAGTGGTTTGGGACTCACTACAGATACGCAGTATTTT. It encodes CASGLGLTTDTQYF.

Note on this clonotype: The junction differs from germline at one of its ends, possibly a read error. This rearrangement joins TRBV20-1 to TRBJ2-1; D unclear. Per germline, CDR1 DFQATT and CDR2 SNEGSKA (reference sequence). This CDR3 contains 14 residues. The CDR3 region is CSALNQGAYNEQFF. CDR3 nucleotides: TGCAGTGCCCTCAATCAAGGCGCCTACAACGAGCAGTTCTTC.

The chain has TRBV10-3 and TRBJ2-3; 9 bases agree with TRBD1. Germline assignment: CDR1 ENHRY and CDR2 SYGVKD. The CDR3 is made up of 13 amino acids. With 10 bases clipped from V and 4 bases from J, the junction kept 6 bases outside the gene matches. As DNA, the CDR3 is TGTGCCAGCGCCGGACAGGGGTCAGATACGCAGTATTTT. This encodes CASAGQGSDTQYF.

The chain has TRBV29-1 and TRBJ2-7, with D tentatively TRBD1 (5 bases). Germline-derived CDR1 and CDR2 are SQVTM and ANQGSEA. CDR3 length: 13 residues. The V gene lost 3 bases and the J gene lost 5 bases, with 14 bases spanning the gap. CDR3 amino acids: CSVDFGAGDEQYF. CDR3 coding DNA: TGCAGCGTTGATTTTGGGGCCGGCGACGAGCAGTACTTC.